The 16 T cell receptor beta chains presented below share a single source sample, sequenced in a study of shared T cell receptors in the human thymus. The assay was immunoSEQ multiplex PCR, and TCRdb's table has in-frame clones only and misses some. Of hundreds of thousands of clones detected, approximately 95% appear once; the ten largest clones hold approximately 0.018%. The specimen sequenced was thymocytes. The receptors shown here come from a human donor.

This clone was seen a handful of times. This CDR3 is also generated by other DNA sequences in the sample. The rearrangement links TRBV13 to TRBJ2-7; D is uncertain. This CDR3 is built from 12 residues. Trimming removed 0 bases from V and 1 base from J, with 1 base in between. Germline CDR1 and CDR2: PRHDT and FYEKMQ (reference sequence). CDR3 amino acids: CASSLGSYEQYF. CDR3 in DNA: TGTGCCAGCAGCTTAGGTTCCTACGAGCAGTACTTC.

The chain is built from TRBV7-3 and TRBJ2-1, with a possible D match to TRBD1 (5 bases). V lost 3 bases and J 3 bases, leaving 21 bases between the germline ends. From germline, CDR1 is SGHTA and CDR2 FQGTGA. The CDR3 is made up of 18 amino acids. Here the CDR3 DNA reads TGTGCCAGCAGCTTGCCCCAGGAAGGGGCGGTACGCTACAATGAGCAGTTCTTC. Protein product: CASSLPQEGAVRYNEQFF.

The rearrangement joins TRBV7-3 to TRBJ1-5; possible D gene TRBD1, 5 bases. The V end lost 5 bases, the J end lost 9 bases, and 11 bases lay between the germline ends. This CDR3 has 12 residues. Germline V CDR1 and CDR2: SGHTA, FQGTGA. CDR3 nucleotide sequence: TGTGCCAGCAGCACCCCTGGGGGGCCCCAGCATTTT. Translating it yields CASSTPGGPQHF.

The genes are TRBV5-1 and TRBJ1-1, with D uncertain. There are 13 residues in the CDR3. V dropped 1 base and J dropped 1 base, with 5 bases sitting between them. Germline-derived CDR1 and CDR2 are SGHRS and YFSETQ. CDR3 region: CASSLFGNTEAFF. The CDR3 bases are TGCGCCAGCAGCTTGTTCGGGAACACTGAAGCTTTCTTT.

This sequence joins TRBV5-6 and TRBJ1-1; D unresolved. CDR3 size: 17 residues. The V gene lost 4 bases and the J gene lost 1 base, with 20 bases spanning the gap. Germline values: CDR1 SGHDT, CDR2 YYEEEE. CDR3 nucleotide sequence: TGTGCCAGCAGCCATTTCCAAAGTCTGGACCGGAACACTGAAGCTTTCTTT. Encoded protein: CASSHFQSLDRNTEAFF.

The rearrangement joins TRBV28 to TRBJ2-7; 9 positions match TRBD1. The CDR3 loop spans 12 amino acids. Germline V gene sequence: CDR1 MDHEN, CDR2 SYDVKM. With 8 bases clipped from V and 3 bases from J, the junction kept 2 bases outside the gene matches. As DNA, the CDR3 is TGTGCCAGCGGGGACAGGGTCTACGAGCAGTACTTC. Protein sequence: CASGDRVYEQYF.

This clone was recorded a few times. The genes are TRBV20-1 and TRBJ1-1; D is ambiguous. V lost 7 bases to trimming and J lost 4 bases, with 10 bases between them. This CDR3 contains 11 residues. Germline-derived CDR1 and CDR2 are DFQATT and SNEGSKA (reference sequence). The CDR3 region has the DNA TGCAGTGGAAGGTTGGGCACTGAAGCTTTCTTT. Residues: CSGRLGTEAFF.

V usage is TRBV4-1 and J usage is TRBJ1-3, with 11 bases lining up with TRBD1. The CDR3 is 20 amino acids. CDR1 MGHRA and CDR2 YSYEKL come from the germline V gene. V trimming: 0 bases; J trimming: 4 bases; junction bases outside the gene matches: 14. The CDR3 nucleotides are TGCGCCAGCAGCCAAGACGGGCGAGCCGGACAGGGGGCGCGGGGAAACACCATATATTTT. Amino acids: CASSQDGRAGQGARGNTIYF.

This clone was counted once. J is TRBJ2-5 and V is TRBV5-1; D gene ambiguous. CDR1 SGHRS and CDR2 YFSETQ come from the germline V gene. The CDR3 runs to 13 residues. The V end lost 4 bases, the J end lost 4 bases, and 11 bases lay between the germline ends. The DNA for the CDR3 is TGCGCCAGCAGCGGAGACAAGGGAGAGACCCAGTACTTC. Protein sequence: CASSGDKGETQYF.

The chain combines TRBV27 with TRBJ2-5; TRBD2 aligns across 13 bases. The germline CDR1 and CDR2 sequences are MNHEY and SMNVEV (reference sequence). The CDR3 length is 16 residues. V lost 5 bases to trimming and J lost 1 base; unmatched junction nucleotides: 4. This CDR3 is CASSLGLAGSQETQYF. In DNA, the CDR3 is TGTGCCAGCAGTCTGGGACTAGCGGGGTCCCAAGAGACCCAGTACTTC.

The CDR3 spells CASSQDPAGGSNTGELFF. For the CDR3, the DNA is TGCGCCAGCAGCCAAGATCCGGCGGGAGGTTCGAACACCGGGGAGCTGTTTTTT. The chain combines TRBV4-3 with TRBJ2-2; TRBD2 aligns across 8 bases. The CDR3 covers 18 residues. V lost 0 bases and J lost 0; bases outside the gene matches: 6. Germline V CDR1 and CDR2: LGHNA, YSLEER.

The chain links TRBV7-9 to TRBJ1-4; 10 bases are a match to TRBD1. Germline CDR1 SEHNR, CDR2 FQNEAQ (reference sequence). With 1 base clipped from V and 7 bases from J, the junction kept 0 bases outside the gene matches. The CDR3 loop spans 14 amino acids. CDR3 DNA: TGTGCCAGCAGCTTAGGGACAGGGGGTGAAAAACTGTTTTTT. Encoded protein: CASSLGTGGEKLFF. Combining the CDR3 with reference TRBV7-9 and TRBJ1-4 gives the whole variable domain DTGVSQNPRHKITKRGQNVTFRCDPISEHNRLYWYRQTLGQGPEFLTYFQNEAQLEKSRLLSDRFSAERPKGSFSTLEIQRTEQGDSAMYLCASSLGTGGEKLFFGSGTQLSVL.

The CDR3 DNA is TGTGCCAGCAGTCCCCCCGGAAGTGACACTGAAGCTTTCTTT. Residues: CASSPPGSDTEAFF. The J gene is TRBJ1-1, the V gene TRBV27; no clear D. Trimming removed 5 bases from V and 3 bases from J, with 13 bases in between. There are 14 residues in the CDR3. Germline V CDR1 and CDR2: MNHEY, SMNVEV (reference sequence).

This chain uses TRBV28 with TRBJ2-3; 11 nucleotides line up with TRBD1. The CDR3 runs to 14 residues. Germline loops: CDR1 MDHEN, CDR2 SYDVKM. V lost 4 bases to trimming and J lost 6 bases; unmatched junction nucleotides: 3. This CDR3 reads CASSSGTGGDTQYF. CDR3 nucleotide sequence: TGTGCCAGCAGTTCCGGGACAGGGGGGGATACGCAGTATTTT.

The rearrangement joins TRBV27 to TRBJ2-1; 10 bases line up with TRBD2. This CDR3 spans 16 amino acids. Germline CDR1 reads MNHEY; CDR2 reads SMNVEV (reference sequence). V trimming: 2 bases; J trimming: 3 bases; junction bases outside the gene matches: 4. The DNA for the CDR3 is TGTGCCAGCAGTTTAACCGCTAGCGGGAGCTACAATGAGCAGTTCTTC. Encoded protein: CASSLTASGSYNEQFF.

This sequence joins TRBV25-1 and TRBJ2-2; D is undetermined. Germline V gene sequence: CDR1 MGHDK, CDR2 SYGVNS. V was trimmed by 2 bases and J by 0 bases, leaving 13 bases between them. This CDR3 has 17 residues. The CDR3 region is CASSEVGITSNTGELFF. The CDR3 coding sequence is TGTGCCAGCAGTGAAGTGGGGATTACTTCGAACACCGGGGAGCTGTTTTTT.